These 24 T cell receptor beta chains were sequenced from one sample in a study of a mutant IDH1 vaccine in newly diagnosed glioma. No antigens are known for them. Time point reported: week 23, last vaccination. Every vaccine dose comprised 300 ug of mutant IDH1 20-mer peptide plus topical imiquimod. Data came from immunoSEQ multiplex PCR; TCRdb stores just in-frame clones and leaves some out. In the table there are approximately 81,000 clones, over 75% of which are singletons. This specimen consisted of PBMCs, obtained from a glioma patient whose treatment included an IDH1 peptide vaccine. The origin of the receptors is a young man with glioma. Some clones in this sample may be carry-over from other donors' samples.

Only a few counts were recorded for this clone. This rearrangement joins TRBV25-1 to TRBJ1-2; D is perhaps TRBD1 (6 bases). Between the trimmed V and J ends, which lost 6 bases and 7 bases, there was a span of 9 bases. Germline V gene lookup returns CDR1 MGHDK and CDR2 SYGVNS. The CDR3 loop spans 11 amino acids. The CDR3 sequence: CASSTGFGYTF. CDR3 DNA sequence: TGTGCCAGCAGCACAGGGTTTGGCTACACCTTC.

The chain joins TRBV5-1 to TRBJ1-2, with TRBD1 matching over 7 bases. Germline V gives CDR1 SGHRS, CDR2 YFSETQ. V lost 4 bases and J lost 4; bases outside the gene matches: 7. The CDR3 is 14 residues long. CDR3 protein: CASSPRDRSYGYTF. CDR3 coding DNA: TGCGCCAGCAGCCCCCGGGACAGAAGCTATGGCTACACCTTC.

This chain links TRBV18 with TRBJ2-7, with 10 bases lining up with TRBD1. Germline lookup yields CDR1 KGHSH and CDR2 LQKENI. V was pared by 6 bases and J by 3 bases, with 14 bases of the junction left unmatched. The CDR3 runs to 17 residues. The chain's CDR3 is CASSSGTGALSNYEQYF. CDR3 nucleotide sequence: TGTGCCAGCTCCTCCGGGACAGGGGCCCTCTCCAACTACGAGCAGTACTTC. The full variable domain, with the rest looked up from reference TRBV18 and TRBJ2-7, is NAGVMQNPRHLVRRRGQEARLRCSPMKGHSHVYWYRQLPEEGLKFMVYLQKENIIDESGMPKERFSAEFPKEGPSILRIQQVVRGDSAAYFCASSSGTGALSNYEQYFGPGTRLTVT.

The chain links TRBV5-1 to TRBJ1-2, with 7 bases identical to TRBD1. This CDR3 has 17 residues. Germline-derived CDR1 and CDR2 are SGHRS and YFSETQ. V was clipped by 0 bases and J by 7 bases; unmatched bases: 15. The CDR3: CASSLVVQGGSSLGYTF. The DNA of the CDR3 is TGCGCCAGCAGCTTGGTGGTCCAGGGGGGATCATCTCTTGGCTACACCTTC.

This clone showed up just once. The rearrangement joins TRBV5-1 to TRBJ1-2; D ambiguous. The CDR3 totals 14 residues. V was pared by 0 bases and J by 3 bases, with 9 bases between. CDR1 and CDR2 (germline): SGHRS, YFSETQ. The CDR3 nucleotides read TGCGCCAGCAGCTTGGCCGGGGATCACTATGGCTACACCTTC. This gives the protein CASSLAGDHYGYTF.

A single count supports this clone. The chain carries TRBV11-2 and TRBJ2-5, with 7 bases lining up with TRBD2. V lost 1 base and J lost 2; bases outside the gene matches: 1. The CDR3 consists of 14 residues. Germline V gene lookup returns CDR1 SGHAT and CDR2 FQNNGV. The CDR3: CASSLAGGQETQYF. Written as DNA, the CDR3 is TGTGCCAGCAGCTTAGCGGGAGGTCAAGAGACCCAGTACTTC.

The chain has TRBV6-1 and TRBJ1-2, with D possibly being TRBD1 (5 bases). CDR1 MNHNS and CDR2 SASEGT come from the germline V gene. This CDR3 has 15 residues. V lost 2 bases and J 8 bases, leaving 18 bases between the germline ends. The CDR3 DNA follows: TGTGCCAGCAGTGAAATAAGTAAAGGGGTTCAAGGCTACACCTTC. Protein sequence: CASSEISKGVQGYTF.

The chain recombines TRBV5-5 with TRBJ2-7; the match to TRBD2 covers 8 bases. This CDR3 has 15 amino acids. V trimming: 2 bases; J trimming: 0 bases; junction bases outside the gene matches: 4. Looked up from germline, CDR1 is SGHKS and CDR2 is YYEKEE (reference sequence). CDR3 in DNA: TGTGCCAGCAGCTTCACTAGCGGTAGCTCCTACGAGCAGTACTTC. This encodes CASSFTSGSSYEQYF.

This chain joins TRBV4-1 and TRBJ1-2; D gene unclear. The CDR3 covers 14 residues. Between the trimmed V and J ends, which lost 4 bases and 3 bases, there was a span of 12 bases. In germline, CDR1 is MGHRA, CDR2 YSYEKL. The CDR3 DNA is TGCGCCAGCAGCCGGCCTGGAGGAGACTATGGCTACACCTTC. It codes for CASSRPGGDYGYTF.

This clone occurred a few times. The V and J genes are TRBV7-9 and TRBJ1-2, with D uncertain. The CDR3 spans 15 residues. V was clipped by 6 bases and J by 6 bases, with 20 bases between them. Germline V gene lookup returns CDR1 SEHNR and CDR2 FQNEAQ (reference sequence). DNA of the CDR3: TGTGCCAGCAGAGACTCAGGACGGATGCTGAATGGCTACACCTTC. Protein: CASRDSGRMLNGYTF.

This sequence joins TRBV2 and TRBJ2-1; D is possibly TRBD2 (5 bases). Germline V CDR1 and CDR2: SNHLY, FYNNEI. Trimming cost V 8 bases and J 9 bases, with 8 bases left between them. The CDR3 runs 10 residues. The CDR3 loop is CASARGEQFF. CDR3 coding DNA: TGTGCCAGCGCCCGGGGTGAGCAGTTCTTC.

The chain has TRBV7-2 and TRBJ2-1; 9 nucleotides line up with TRBD2. V lost 5 bases and J lost 0; bases outside the gene matches: 5. In germline, CDR1 is SGHTA, CDR2 FQGNSA. CDR3 length: 16 residues. The CDR3 spells CASSKNSGSSYNEQFF. DNA for the CDR3: TGTGCCAGCAGCAAAAATAGCGGGAGCTCCTACAATGAGCAGTTCTTC.

This clone was seen just once. The V call is TRBV7-9, the J call TRBJ2-1; TRBD2 aligns across 8 bases. Germline trimming cut 4 bases from V and 4 bases from J; bases unmatched to any gene: 6. The CDR3 is 15 residues long. Germline V gene lookup returns CDR1 SEHNR and CDR2 FQNEAQ (reference sequence). CDR3 in DNA: TGTGCCAGCAGCTCAGGACTAGCCCAGTACAATGAGCAGTTCTTC. Encoded protein: CASSSGLAQYNEQFF.

In regard to this clone: Different DNA sequences within this sample yield the same CDR3. V and J are TRBV7-9 and TRBJ2-3; 13 bases line up with TRBD2. Trimming at V came to 4 bases and at J to 3 bases, leaving 4 bases not matched to a gene. This CDR3 is 16 amino acids long. CDR1 and CDR2 (germline): SEHNR, FQNEAQ (reference sequence). The DNA for the CDR3 is TGTGCCAGCAGCTCGGGACTAGCGGGATCAACAGATACGCAGTATTTT. It codes for CASSSGLAGSTDTQYF.

V usage is TRBV15 and J usage is TRBJ2-7; possibly TRBD1 for D (5 bases). The CDR3 sequence is 16 residues long. Germline V CDR1 and CDR2: LNHNV, YYDKDF (reference sequence). Trimming shortened V by 3 bases and J by 2 bases, and 17 bases separated the two germline ends. The CDR3 sequence: CATSSDFAGAPYEQYF. For the CDR3, the DNA is TGTGCCACCAGCAGTGACTTCGCTGGGGCCCCCTACGAGCAGTACTTC.

The chain has TRBV19 and TRBJ1-1; D might be TRBD1 (5 bases). The germline gives CDR1 LNHDA, CDR2 SQIVND (reference sequence). V lost 6 bases to trimming and J lost 1 base, with 9 bases between them. This CDR3 comprises 13 residues. CDR3: CASRRGGNTEAFF. The CDR3 DNA reads as TGTGCCAGTAGGAGGGGTGGGAACACTGAAGCTTTCTTT.

This clone has more than one count but fewer than ten. Within the sample, other DNA sequences also encode this same CDR3. The rearrangement joins TRBV14 to TRBJ1-2, with 7 nucleotides matching TRBD1. V dropped 2 bases and J dropped 8; count of bases not matched to a gene: 5. The CDR3 totals 13 residues. Germline V gene lookup returns CDR1 SGHDN and CDR2 FVKESK. CDR3 nucleotide sequence: TGTGCCAGCAGCCAAACAGGGGAGTACGGCTACACCTTC. It specifies CASSQTGEYGYTF.

The chain combines TRBV10-3 with TRBJ2-5, with TRBD2 identical over 7 bases. The J call may be in error: the DNA end matches TRBJ2-7 better. The CDR3 spans 16 residues. Germline V gives CDR1 ENHRY, CDR2 SYGVKD. In DNA, the CDR3 is TGTGCCATCAGTGACCCTCCACCGGGACTAAACTACGAGCAGTACTTC. Residues: CAISDPPPGLNYEQYF.

The rearrangement joins TRBV9 to TRBJ2-3; tentatively, D is TRBD1 (6 bases). CDR1 is SGDLS and CDR2 is YYNGEE in the germline V gene. The CDR3 runs to 14 residues. Deletions cut 5 bases from V and 0 bases from J, with 10 bases between. As DNA, the CDR3 is TGTGCCAGCAGTGCCAGGGGTAGCACAGATACGCAGTATTTT. Translation gives CASSARGSTDTQYF. The whole variable domain, remainder taken from reference TRBV9 and TRBJ2-3, is DSGVTQTPKHLITATGQRVTLRCSPRSGDLSVYWYQQSLDQGLQFLIQYYNGEERAKGNILERFSAQQFPDLHSELNLSSLELGDSALYFCASSARGSTDTQYFGPGTRLTVL.

The chain couples TRBV13 to TRBJ2-5, with 11 bases that match TRBD2. CDR3 length equals 14 residues. Losses at the gene ends were 5 bases for V and 4 bases for J; bases not matched to a gene: 3. Germline CDR1 is PRHDT and CDR2 is FYEKMQ (reference sequence). This CDR3 is CASSVAGGLETQYF. CDR3 nucleotide sequence: TGTGCCAGCAGCGTAGCGGGGGGGCTAGAGACCCAGTACTTC. Variable domain in full (rest from reference TRBV13 and TRBJ2-5): AAGVIQSPRHLIKEKRETATLKCYPIPRHDTVYWYQQGPGQDPQFLISFYEKMQSDKGSIPDRFSAQQFSDYHSELNMSSLELGDSALYFCASSVAGGLETQYFGPGTRLLVL.

The V and J genes are TRBV27 and TRBJ2-7; TRBD1 is a possible D gene (6 bases). Trimming took off 6 bases at V and 3 bases at J, with 15 bases between the two ends. There are 14 residues in the CDR3. Germline values: CDR1 MNHEY, CDR2 SMNVEV (reference sequence). The CDR3 loop reads CASSETGQLYEQYF. The CDR3 nucleotides are TGTGCCAGCAGCGAAACGGGACAACTCTACGAGCAGTACTTC.

CDR3 DNA: TGTGCCACCAGCAGCCTACTAGCGGGGGTTATGGATACGCAGTATTTT. Its protein product is CATSSLLAGVMDTQYF. The V call is TRBV15, the J call TRBJ2-3; 11 nucleotides line up with TRBD2. After removal of 3 bases from V and 6 bases from J, the junction contained 8 bases not matched to a gene. The CDR3 length is 16 residues. CDR1 and CDR2 from the germline V gene are LNHNV and YYDKDF (reference sequence). The complete variable domain, with remaining parts taken from reference TRBV15 and TRBJ2-3, reads DAMVIQNPRYQVTQFGKPVTLSCSQTLNHNVMYWYQQKSSQAPKLLFHYYDKDFNNEADTPDNFQSRRPNTSFCFLDIRSPGLGDTAMYLCATSSLLAGVMDTQYFGPGTRLTVL.

The chain combines TRBV25-1 with TRBJ2-7; the D is unclear. Per the germline V gene, CDR1 is MGHDK and CDR2 is SYGVNS. Trimming stripped 8 bases from V and 3 bases from J, with 14 bases between. There are 13 residues in the CDR3. CDR3 protein: CASAHIGGYEQYF. CDR3 bases: TGTGCCAGCGCTCACATCGGCGGCTACGAGCAGTACTTC.

The chain recombines TRBV19 with TRBJ2-1, with TRBD2 matching 10 bases. The CDR3 runs 15 residues. The J segment lost 4 bases and the V segment lost 6 bases, leaving 6 bases of the junction unmatched. CDR1 and CDR2 (germline): LNHDA, SQIVND (reference sequence). The CDR3 reads CASRSGTSEYNEQFF. In nucleotides, the CDR3 is TGTGCCAGTAGGTCCGGGACTAGCGAATACAATGAGCAGTTCTTC.